This passage covers 24 T cell receptor beta chains from one sample sequenced in a study of cytomegalovirus exposure and HLA in healthy donors. This PCR relied on a set of 60 Vbeta primers and 13 Jbeta primers. TCRdb keeps only in-frame clones here, not all; method: immunoSEQ multiplex PCR. This repertoire shows a few hundred thousand clones, 70% to 85% found once; its top ten account for 0.22%. Sample: PBMCs. The receptors derive from a girl aged 2-10 years in good health and CMV-seronegative.

This clone was recorded once. This chain uses TRBV7-9 with TRBJ2-1; TRBD2 is a possible D gene (5 bases). The CDR3 totals 15 residues. The ends were cut back, 0 bases at V and 12 bases at J, with 18 bases in the middle. The V gene's germline CDR1 is SEHNR and CDR2 FQNEAQ (reference sequence). Written as DNA, the CDR3 is TGTGCCAGCAGCTTAGCGATTTTTGAGGGCCAAGGGCAGTTCTTC. It yields the protein CASSLAIFEGQGQFF.

This clone was seen a few times. The chain has TRBV7-2 and TRBJ2-5; possible D gene TRBD1, 6 bases. Trimming took 2 bases from V and 2 from J, leaving 12 bases between them. The CDR3 is 15 residues long. In germline, CDR1 is SGHTA, CDR2 FQGNSA. The CDR3 is CASSLYRARQETQYF. DNA of the CDR3: TGTGCCAGCAGCTTATACAGGGCAAGGCAAGAGACCCAGTACTTC.

This clone was seen a handful of times. This CDR3 is CASSQDSVAYEQYF. Here the CDR3 DNA reads TGCGCCAGCAGCCAAGATTCGGTAGCCTACGAGCAGTACTTC. The rearrangement joins TRBV4-1 to TRBJ2-7; D gene ambiguous. The ends were cut back, 0 bases at V and 2 bases at J, with 8 bases in the middle. Germline CDR1 is MGHRA and CDR2 is YSYEKL. The CDR3 has 14 amino acids.

The chain is built from TRBV2 and TRBJ2-7; 7 bases are shared with TRBD1. V dropped 6 bases and J dropped 5; count of bases not matched to a gene: 10. The CDR3 runs to 14 residues. The germline CDR1 and CDR2 sequences are SNHLY and FYNNEI. The CDR3 nucleotides are TGTGCCAGCAGCCGGGACAGAGGGGTAGACGAGCAGTACTTC. It yields the protein CASSRDRGVDEQYF.

The chain has TRBV19 and TRBJ2-7, with TRBD1 identical over 8 bases. The CDR3 is 13 amino acids. J was trimmed by 6 bases and V by 5 bases; bases with no gene match: 6. Germline-derived CDR1 and CDR2 are LNHDA and SQIVND (reference sequence). The CDR3 DNA follows: TGTGCCAGTAGTCAGGGGGCTCCTCTCGAGCAGTACTTC. Translation gives CASSQGAPLEQYF.

The chain is built from TRBV25-1 and TRBJ2-3, with D unresolved. The CDR3 is made up of 18 amino acids. The germline gives CDR1 MGHDK, CDR2 SYGVNS. The V end lost 4 bases, the J end lost 5 bases, and 25 bases lay between the germline ends. CDR3 sequence (DNA): TGTGCCAGCAGTGCCCCTCGAGGCATGGAAAAACGTAAAGATACGCAGTATTTT. Protein sequence: CASSAPRGMEKRKDTQYF.

The V gene is TRBV10-3, the J gene TRBJ2-1; no firm D call. Between the trimmed V and J ends, which lost 6 bases and 5 bases, there was a span of 26 bases. In germline, CDR1 is ENHRY, CDR2 SYGVKD. The CDR3 has 18 amino acids. The CDR3 DNA follows: TGTGCCATCAGGAGTCAGCTCGGTGGCAGGAACCCTGACAATGAGCAGTTCTTC. Its translation is CAIRSQLGGRNPDNEQFF.

This clone was seen more than once but under ten times. The rearrangement uses TRBV6-5 and TRBJ2-7; TRBD2 aligns across 11 bases. There are 15 residues in the CDR3. The germline V gene has CDR1 MNHEY and CDR2 SVGAGI. V shed 5 bases and J 5 bases; nucleotides not matched to a gene: 8. The CDR3 DNA follows: TGTGCCAGCAGTGGTACTAGCGGGGGTTTTAACGAGCAGTACTTC. It specifies CASSGTSGGFNEQYF.

The rearrangement uses TRBV27 and TRBJ2-3; tentative D call: TRBD2 (5 bases). The CDR3 is made up of 16 amino acids. CDR1 and CDR2 (germline): MNHEY, SMNVEV (reference sequence). Between the trimmed V and J ends, which lost 2 bases and 5 bases, there was a span of 17 bases. CDR3 sequence reads: CASSLIGPGLIDTQYF. The CDR3 bases are TGTGCCAGCAGTTTAATCGGACCGGGATTGATAGATACGCAGTATTTT.

This rearrangement joins TRBV5-4 to TRBJ2-7, with 9 bases lining up with TRBD1. Germline loops: CDR1 SGHNT, CDR2 YYREEE (reference sequence). Losses at the gene ends were 4 bases for V and 4 bases for J; bases not matched to a gene: 3. The CDR3 is 13 residues long. The CDR3 sequence: CASSTGQGYEQYF. The CDR3 DNA follows: TGTGCCAGCAGCACGGGACAGGGTTACGAGCAGTACTTC. Supplemented by reference TRBV5-4 and TRBJ2-7, the full variable domain reads ETGVTQSPTHLIKTRGQQVTLRCSSQSGHNTVSWYQQALGQGPQFIFQYYREEENGRGNFPPRFSGLQFPNYSSELNVNALELDDSALYLCASSTGQGYEQYFGPGTRLTVT.

The chain uses TRBV5-1 and TRBJ1-1; no reliable D call. Trimming left V 1 base short and J 0 bases short, with 10 bases between. Germline V gene lookup returns CDR1 SGHRS and CDR2 YFSETQ. The CDR3 is 15 amino acids. The CDR3 protein is CASSLSNSMNTEAFF. The CDR3 DNA reads TGCGCCAGCAGCTTGTCCAACAGTATGAACACTGAAGCTTTCTTT.

Worth noting for this clone: The junction departs from the called germline gene at one end, perhaps through a read error. Other DNA sequences in the sample encode the same CDR3. The chain employs TRBV7-9 and TRBJ1-1, with 7 bases identical to TRBD1. The length of the CDR3 is 14 residues. Germline V gene lookup returns CDR1 SEHNR and CDR2 FQNEAQ (reference sequence). CDR3 in DNA: TGTGCCAGCAGCTTCAGGGGGAAGAGCACTGAGGCTTTCTTT. Amino acids: CASSFRGKSTEAFF.

The chain links TRBV11-1 to TRBJ2-7; 7 bases agree with TRBD1. Germline V gene lookup returns CDR1 SGHAT and CDR2 FQDESV (reference sequence). The V and J ends lost 4 bases and 2 bases, in that order; junction bases with no gene match: 5. The CDR3 has 14 residues. CDR3 region: CASSSDREAYEQYF. In DNA, the CDR3 is TGTGCCAGCAGCTCCGACAGGGAAGCCTACGAGCAGTACTTC.

This sequence joins TRBV4-2 and TRBJ2-7; D remains ambiguous. V shed 0 bases and J shed 4 bases, with 4 bases lying between them. The germline V gene encodes CDR1 LGHNA and CDR2 YNFKEQ. There are 12 residues in the CDR3. The CDR3 region has the DNA TGTGCCAGCAGCCAAGATTTATACGAGCAGTACTTC. Its translation is CASSQDLYEQYF.

The gene calls are TRBV5-1 and TRBJ2-7; TRBD1 matches at 12 bases. V shed 7 bases, J shed 4 bases, and the junction held 9 bases outside the gene matches. Germline V gene sequence: CDR1 SGHRS, CDR2 YFSETQ. The CDR3 totals 15 residues. CDR3 nucleotide sequence: TGCGCCAGCGCCACCGGGACAGGGGGCGGTTACGAGCAGTACTTC. It specifies CASATGTGGGYEQYF.

The chain employs TRBV4-2 and TRBJ1-6, with 7 bases aligning to TRBD1. The length of the CDR3 is 14 residues. Trimming cost V 1 base and J 9 bases; bases outside gene matches: 3. CDR1 is LGHNA and CDR2 is YNFKEQ in the germline V gene. CDR3 DNA: TGTGCCAGCAGCCAAGGACAGGGAGTTTCACCCCTCCACTTT. Its translation is CASSQGQGVSPLHF.

V is TRBV5-6 and J is TRBJ2-7, with a weak D call TRBD2 (6 bases). The CDR3 consists of 14 residues. The V end lost 3 bases, the J end lost 2 bases, and 12 bases lay between the germline ends. Per the germline V gene, CDR1 is SGHDT and CDR2 is YYEEEE. CDR3 DNA: TGTGCCAGCAGCTCCGGGGACTGGCCCTACGAGCAGTACTTC. Encoded protein: CASSSGDWPYEQYF.

This clone was picked up a small number of times. The chain carries TRBV2 and TRBJ2-1, with 7 nucleotides matching TRBD1. This CDR3 contains 13 residues. Germline loops: CDR1 SNHLY, CDR2 FYNNEI. With V trimmed by 7 bases and J by 9 bases, 9 bases remained unmatched. The chain's CDR3 is CASNGDSRGEQFF. The CDR3 DNA sequence: TGTGCCAGCAACGGGGACAGCAGGGGTGAGCAGTTCTTC.

The chain joins TRBV6-1 to TRBJ2-1; 11 bases agree with TRBD2. V gave up 3 bases and J gave up 5 bases; unmatched junction bases: 12. CDR3 length: 18 residues. Per germline, CDR1 MNHNS and CDR2 SASEGT. The CDR3 DNA sequence: TGTGCCAGCAGTGACGGTCAACGACTAGCGGGGTTTAACAATGAGCAGTTCTTC. Translating it yields CASSDGQRLAGFNNEQFF.

The chain links TRBV5-6 to TRBJ2-5, with 10 bases that match TRBD2. Unmatched junction bases numbered 7, after V lost 0 bases and J lost 2 bases. The CDR3 length is 17 residues. CDR1 is SGHDT and CDR2 is YYEEEE in the germline V gene. This CDR3 is CASSLGLAGALQETQYF. The CDR3, as DNA: TGTGCCAGCAGCTTGGGACTAGCGGGCGCTCTACAAGAGACCCAGTACTTC.

This chain connects TRBV5-1 to TRBJ2-3, with 7 nucleotides matching TRBD1. The germline gives CDR1 SGHRS, CDR2 YFSETQ. The CDR3 covers 15 residues. The V gene end was trimmed by 2 bases and the J gene end by 2 bases; junction bases not matched to a gene: 5. DNA for the CDR3: TGCGCCAGCAGCTTCACAGGGGACCCCACAGATACGCAGTATTTT. Amino acid sequence: CASSFTGDPTDTQYF.

This rearrangement joins TRBV4-2 to TRBJ2-2, with a weak D call TRBD1 (6 bases). The germline V gene encodes CDR1 LGHNA and CDR2 YNFKEQ. V was pared by 5 bases and J by 6 bases, with 13 bases between. This CDR3 contains 14 residues. DNA for the CDR3: TGTGCCAGCAGCTCGGTCAGGGGAGCCGGGGAGCTGTTTTTT. Protein: CASSSVRGAGELFF.

The chain joins TRBV15 to TRBJ1-1; no clear D. CDR1 is LNHNV, CDR2 YYDKDF, per germline (reference sequence). With 5 bases removed from V and 1 base from J, the gap between germline ends came to 14 bases. This CDR3 is 15 amino acids long. In DNA, the CDR3 is TGTGCCACCAGCTCCGGAGCGAACTGGAACACTGAAGCTTTCTTT. The encoded protein is CATSSGANWNTEAFF.

The genes are TRBV7-9 and TRBJ2-3, with 7 bases matching TRBD2. Germline CDR1 is SEHNR and CDR2 is FQNEAQ (reference sequence). The V and J ends lost 5 bases and 0 bases, in that order; junction bases with no gene match: 8. The CDR3 has 16 residues. CDR3 in amino acids: CASSGGGRRSTDTQYF. DNA for the CDR3: TGTGCCAGCAGCGGGGGGGGACGGCGAAGCACAGATACGCAGTATTTT.